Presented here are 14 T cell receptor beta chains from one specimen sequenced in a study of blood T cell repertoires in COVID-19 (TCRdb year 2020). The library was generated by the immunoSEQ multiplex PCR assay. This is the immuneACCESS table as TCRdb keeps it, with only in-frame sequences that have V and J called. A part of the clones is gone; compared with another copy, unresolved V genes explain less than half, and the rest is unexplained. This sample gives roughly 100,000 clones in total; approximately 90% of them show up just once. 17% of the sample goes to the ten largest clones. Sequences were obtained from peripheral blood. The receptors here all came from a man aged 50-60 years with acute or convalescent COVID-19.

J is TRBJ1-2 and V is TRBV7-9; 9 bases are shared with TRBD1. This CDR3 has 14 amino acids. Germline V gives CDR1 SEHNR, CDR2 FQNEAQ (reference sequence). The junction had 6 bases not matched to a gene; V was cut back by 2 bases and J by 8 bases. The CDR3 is CASSLSGTGIGYTF. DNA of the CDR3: TGTGCCAGCAGCTTATCCGGGACAGGGATCGGCTACACCTTC.

CDR3 sequence (DNA): TGCGCCAGCAGCCAAGAGACAGGGATGAGGAATTCACCCCTCCACTTT. It translates to CASSQETGMRNSPLHF. The chain recombines TRBV4-3 with TRBJ1-6; 7 nucleotides match TRBD1. CDR3 length: 16 residues. Germline V gene sequence: CDR1 LGHNA, CDR2 YSLEER. V trimming: 0 bases; J trimming: 7 bases; junction bases outside the gene matches: 6.

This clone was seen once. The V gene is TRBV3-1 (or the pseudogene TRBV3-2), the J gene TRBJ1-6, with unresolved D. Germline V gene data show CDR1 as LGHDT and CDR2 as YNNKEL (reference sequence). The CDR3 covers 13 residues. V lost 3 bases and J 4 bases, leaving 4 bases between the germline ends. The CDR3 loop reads CASSQAYNSPLHF. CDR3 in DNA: TGTGCCAGCAGCCAGGCTTATAATTCACCCCTCCACTTT.

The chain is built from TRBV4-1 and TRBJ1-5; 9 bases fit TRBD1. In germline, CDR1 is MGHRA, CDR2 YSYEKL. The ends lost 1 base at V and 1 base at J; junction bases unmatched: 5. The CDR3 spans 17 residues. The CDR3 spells CASSQGGQGPSNQPQHF. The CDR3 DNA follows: TGCGCCAGCAGCCAAGGGGGACAGGGACCCAGCAATCAGCCCCAGCATTTT.

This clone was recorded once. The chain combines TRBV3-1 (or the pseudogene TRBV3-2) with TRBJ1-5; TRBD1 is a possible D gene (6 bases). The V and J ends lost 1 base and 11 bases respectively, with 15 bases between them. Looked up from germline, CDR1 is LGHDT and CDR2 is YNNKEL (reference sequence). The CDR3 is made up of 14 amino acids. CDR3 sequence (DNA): TGTGCCAGCAGCCAAGCGAAGATGGGGGCCTCCCAGCATTTT. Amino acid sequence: CASSQAKMGASQHF.

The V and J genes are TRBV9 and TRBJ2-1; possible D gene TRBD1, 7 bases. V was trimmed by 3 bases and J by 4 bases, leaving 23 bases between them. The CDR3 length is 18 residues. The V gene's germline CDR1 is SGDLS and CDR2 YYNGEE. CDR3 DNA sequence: TGTGCCAGCAGCGCGGAGGGGGCCTCGAAGGGCCATTACAATGAGCAGTTCTTC. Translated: CASSAEGASKGHYNEQFF.

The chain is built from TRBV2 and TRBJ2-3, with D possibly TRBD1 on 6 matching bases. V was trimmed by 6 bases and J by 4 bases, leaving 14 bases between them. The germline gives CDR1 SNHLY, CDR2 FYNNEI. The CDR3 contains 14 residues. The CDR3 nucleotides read TGTGCCAGCAGAGGGGGTATGGGGCCAGATACGCAGTATTTT. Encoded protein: CASRGGMGPDTQYF.

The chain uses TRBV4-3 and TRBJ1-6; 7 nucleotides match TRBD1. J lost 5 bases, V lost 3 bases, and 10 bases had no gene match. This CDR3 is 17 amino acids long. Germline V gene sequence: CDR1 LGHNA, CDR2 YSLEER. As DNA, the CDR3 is TGCGCCAGCAGCCACGACTACAGGGGATTAGATAATTCACCCCTCCACTTT. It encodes CASSHDYRGLDNSPLHF.

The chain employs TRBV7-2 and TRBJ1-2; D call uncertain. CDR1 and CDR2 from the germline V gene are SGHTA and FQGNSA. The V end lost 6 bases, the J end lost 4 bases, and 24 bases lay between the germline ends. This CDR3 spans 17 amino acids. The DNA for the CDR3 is TGTGCCAGCAGTTATCCCGGTGGCCGCCGGGGAGGCTATGGCTACACCTTC. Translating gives CASSYPGGRRGGYGYTF.

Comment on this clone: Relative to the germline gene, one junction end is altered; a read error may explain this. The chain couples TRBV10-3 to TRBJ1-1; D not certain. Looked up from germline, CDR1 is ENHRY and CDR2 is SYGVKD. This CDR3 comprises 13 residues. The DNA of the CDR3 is TGTGCCATCAATGAGGTCTTGAACACTGAAGCTTTCTTT. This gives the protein CAINEVLNTEAFF.

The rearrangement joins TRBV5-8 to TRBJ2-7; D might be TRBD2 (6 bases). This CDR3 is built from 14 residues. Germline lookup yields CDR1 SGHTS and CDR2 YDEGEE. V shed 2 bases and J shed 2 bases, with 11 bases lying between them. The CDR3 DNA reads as TGTGCCAGCAGCTTTCGGGAGAGACCCTACGAGCAGTACTTC. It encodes CASSFRERPYEQYF.

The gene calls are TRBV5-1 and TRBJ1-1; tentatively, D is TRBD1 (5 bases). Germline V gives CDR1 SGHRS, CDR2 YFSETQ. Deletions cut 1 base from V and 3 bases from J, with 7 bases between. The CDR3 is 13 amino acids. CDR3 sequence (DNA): TGCGCCAGCAGCTTGCTAGGGGACACTGAAGCTTTCTTT. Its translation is CASSLLGDTEAFF.

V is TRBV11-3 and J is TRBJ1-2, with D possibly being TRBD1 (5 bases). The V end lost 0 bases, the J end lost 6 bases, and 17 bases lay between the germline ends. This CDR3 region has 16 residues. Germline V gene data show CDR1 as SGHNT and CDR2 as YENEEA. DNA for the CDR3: TGTGCCAGCAGCTTAGACCCCCCCAGGGAAGGAGATGGCTACACCTTC. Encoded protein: CASSLDPPREGDGYTF.

The CDR3 coding sequence is TGTGCCAGCAGCTTAGCTAGGGCGGGGGCGCTTGGAAACACCATATATTTT. Its translation: CASSLARAGALGNTIYF. The chain employs TRBV7-2 and TRBJ1-3, with D possibly being TRBD1 (6 bases). Trimming left V 0 bases short and J 3 bases short, with 15 bases between. CDR3 length equals 17 residues. Germline V gene sequence: CDR1 SGHTA, CDR2 FQGNSA.